This T cell receptor beta chain is from a study of cytomegalovirus exposure and HLA in healthy donors. Turning to the study itself: There were 100 million to 130 million unique TCR beta sequences, drawn from roughly 200 million T cells, in an earlier analysis. Overall study results and limits: TCR beta V- and J-gene trimming, according to a later analysis, was linked to a missense DCLRE1C variant.

The CDR3 runs 15 residues. CDR1 and CDR2 from the germline V gene are SNHLY and FYNNEI. After removal of 3 bases from V and 4 bases from J, the junction contained 5 bases not matched to a gene. Participants comprised healthy donors of bone marrow. PCR used 60 Vbeta primers and 13 Jbeta primers. Per the authors' pipeline: Roughly 73 million unique TCR beta chains, roughly 11 million of them shared, were counted by a later analysis. Repertoires were generated with immunoSEQ multiplex PCR, while TCRdb's copy carries only in-frame clones and drops some. V, J and clone size are taken as reported in that table, and D and trimming were inferred from the DNA itself. The table shows fewer than 300,000 clones, with 80% occurring only once. In regard to this clone: The antigen is unknown.

The specimen sequenced was PBMCs. The receptor comes from a girl aged 2 to 10 in good health and CMV-seronegative. V gene TRBV2 combines with J gene TRBJ2-7; 11 bases are shared with TRBD1. The CDR3: CASSEGQGGLYEQYF. The CDR3 DNA reads as TGTGCCAGCAGTGAGGGACAGGGGGGTTTGTACGAGCAGTACTTC.